The entry below gives a single TCR beta chain sequence along with its context. This clone was seen a single time. Its antigen is unknown. The record has no base qualities; no much larger clone is one base away. The library was built by means of the immunoSEQ multiplex PCR assay. Drawn from immuneACCESS, this table holds only the in-frame rearrangements with V and J called that TCRdb kept. Clones are partly lost; checked studies trace under half to an unresolved V gene and leave the rest unexplained. The sample includes about 140,000 clones, with around 90% observed a single time. The top ten hold 5.5% to 7.5% of the sample. The germline V gene specifies MDHEN as CDR1 and SYDVKM as CDR2. The V end loses 1 base and the J end loses 5 bases, and a stretch of 6 bases separates them. Reading from cysteine to phenylalanine, the CDR3 counts 13 amino acids. Only the CDR3 DNA stays, 39 bases, in frame from base 1.

The data originate from a study of control samples from healthy donors and cancer patients (dated by TCRdb to about 2020). The sequence came from a man younger than 30 in good health. The source material was blood. This receptor chain uses TRBV28 and TRBJ2-1; a tentative D match to TRBD1 spans 5 bases. In nucleotide form, the sequence is TGTGCCAGCAGTTTATACAGGAACAATGAGCAGTTCTTC. Translated, this is CASSLYRNNEQFF. This CDR3, with the reference TRBV28 and TRBJ2-1 proteins standing in past its ends, gives the full variable domain DVKVTQSSRYLVKRTGEKVFLECVQDMDHENMFWYRQDPGLGLRLIYFSYDVKMKEKGDIPEGYSVSREKKERFSLILESASTNQTSMYLCASSLYRNNEQFFGPGTRLTVL.